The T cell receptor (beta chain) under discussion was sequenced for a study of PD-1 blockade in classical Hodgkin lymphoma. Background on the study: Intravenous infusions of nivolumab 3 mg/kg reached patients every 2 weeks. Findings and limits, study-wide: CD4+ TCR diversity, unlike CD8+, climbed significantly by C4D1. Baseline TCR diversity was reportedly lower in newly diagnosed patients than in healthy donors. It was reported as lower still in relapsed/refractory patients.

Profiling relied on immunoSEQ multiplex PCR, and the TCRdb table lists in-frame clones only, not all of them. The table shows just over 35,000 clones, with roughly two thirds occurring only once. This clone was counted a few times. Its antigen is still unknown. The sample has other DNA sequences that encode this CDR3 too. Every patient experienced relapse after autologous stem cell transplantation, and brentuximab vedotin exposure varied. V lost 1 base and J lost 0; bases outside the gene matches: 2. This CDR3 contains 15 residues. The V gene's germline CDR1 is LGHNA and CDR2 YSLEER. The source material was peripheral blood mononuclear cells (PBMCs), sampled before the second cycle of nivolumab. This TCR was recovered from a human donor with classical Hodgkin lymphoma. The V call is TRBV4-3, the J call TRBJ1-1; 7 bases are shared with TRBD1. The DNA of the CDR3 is TGCGCCAGCAGCCAAGCAGGGGGTTTGAACACTGAAGCTTTCTTT. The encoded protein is CASSQAGGLNTEAFF.